This T cell receptor (beta chain) is drawn from a study of blood T cell repertoires in COVID-19. Sequenced by immunoSEQ multiplex PCR; TCRdb stores in-frame clones only, minus some. The sample lists 540,000 or so clones; 85% to 90% were seen once. Trimming removed 5 bases from V and 11 bases from J; junction bases left unmatched: 13. Germline lookup yields CDR1 LNHDA and CDR2 SQIVND (reference sequence). The CDR3 has 15 residues. Specimen: peripheral blood. V usage is TRBV19 and J usage is TRBJ1-1, with TRBD1 matching 11 bases. This clonotype was obtained from a woman between 50 and 59 years old with COVID-19, enrolled during active disease. For the CDR3, the DNA is TGTGCCAGTAGTCCTACACGGACAGGGGGCGGTAAGGCTTTCTTT. This sequence encodes CASSPTRTGGGKAFF.